This TCR beta chain was observed in a study of cytomegalovirus exposure and HLA in healthy donors (TCRdb year 2017). In terms of the full investigation: According to a later analysis, one platform produced both the roughly 110 validation repertoires and the 670 or so repertoires of the first cohort. Along with the roughly 700-subject first cohort, a separate validation cohort of around 120 different subjects was used. The study was designed to test whether signatures of past pathogen exposure could be identified by cataloging public T cell receptors. The study combined high-throughput TCR immunosequencing, statistical association of individual TCRs with disease status, and machine learning to predict cytomegalovirus infection status. The paper as a whole reports these results and caveats: According to the authors, the approach could potentially be generalized to other disease states and immunological phenotypes. In vitro tests confirmed that three of the cytomegalovirus-associated TCR beta chains recognize cytomegalovirus antigens. In both the original and validation cohorts, the classifier was reported to diagnose cytomegalovirus status with high specificity and sensitivity. Most TCR sequences were seen in very few donors, while some public TCRs were found in many individuals. Subsequent analysis determined that TCRs grouped into clusters in the first cohort also showed a tendency toward co-occurrence across the 120 validation repertoires, and approximately 93% of cluster scores exceeded 0. All 120 or so repertoires were used to score co-occurrence in the validation cohort in a later analysis, because that analysis had no HLA typing for the cohort. A total of about 180 TCR beta chains were listed by the study as associated with cytomegalovirus.

Comments on this clone: Its antigen remains unidentified. No base quality information exists; no much larger clone differs at one position.

Donors formed part of the validation cohort, which comprised over a hundred subjects and was distinct from the first cohort of fewer than 750 subjects. The library was made by the immunoSEQ multiplex PCR assay. From the authors' description of their analysis: A statistical classification framework was developed to diagnose cytomegalovirus status using the catalog of TCR beta chain sequences. TCRdb limited this immuneACCESS table to in-frame rearrangements with V and J called. A share of clones is missing; checked studies link under half to unresolved V genes, and the rest is unexplained. The V and J calls and clone size come from that table; D and trimming were worked out from the DNA. This sample is represented by about 73,000 clones; roughly 95% of them were singletons. The ten largest make up approximately 3.4% of the sample. Inclusive of the bounding cysteine and phenylalanine, the CDR3 is 16 residues long. The retained sequence is limited to the CDR3, 48 bases, with the frame set at the first base. V trim: 3 bases; J trim: 4 bases; unmatched bases: 8. Via the germline V gene (reference sequence), CDR1 is MNHEY and CDR2 SMNVEV.

The sequence was collected from a man aged 18 to 35 in good health and CMV-seronegative. The sample taken for sequencing was PBMCs. Recombination linked TRBV27 to TRBJ2-3; 9 of the junction bases match TRBD2. The DNA sequence is as follows: TGTGCCAGCAGTTTTTGGCGGGGGGGCGGAGCAGATACGCAGTATTTT. Its protein product is CASSFWRGGGADTQYF.